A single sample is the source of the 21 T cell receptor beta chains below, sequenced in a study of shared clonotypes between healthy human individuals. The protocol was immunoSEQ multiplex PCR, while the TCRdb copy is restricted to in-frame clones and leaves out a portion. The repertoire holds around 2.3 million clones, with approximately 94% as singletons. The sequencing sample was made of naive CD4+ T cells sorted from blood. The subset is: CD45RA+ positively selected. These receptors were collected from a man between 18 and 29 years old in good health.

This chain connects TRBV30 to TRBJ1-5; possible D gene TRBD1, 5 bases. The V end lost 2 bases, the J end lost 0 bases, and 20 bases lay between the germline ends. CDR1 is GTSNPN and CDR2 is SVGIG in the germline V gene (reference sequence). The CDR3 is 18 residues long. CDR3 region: CAWSKWTWGEDSNQPQHF. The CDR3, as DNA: TGTGCCTGGAGTAAGTGGACTTGGGGGGAAGATAGCAATCAGCCCCAGCATTTT.

The CDR3, as DNA: TGTGCCAGCAGTGGAGAGGGACAGGGTAATTCACCCCTCCACTTT. Translating gives CASSGEGQGNSPLHF. The gene calls are TRBV6-1 and TRBJ1-6; 9 nucleotides agree with TRBD1. V was clipped by 4 bases and J by 6 bases; unmatched bases: 4. The CDR3 runs to 15 residues. Germline V gene data show CDR1 as MNHNS and CDR2 as SASEGT.

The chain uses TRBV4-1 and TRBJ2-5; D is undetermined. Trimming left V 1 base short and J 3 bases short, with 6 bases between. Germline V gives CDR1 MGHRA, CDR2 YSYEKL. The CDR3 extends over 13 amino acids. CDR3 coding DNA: TGCGCCAGCAGCCAAGTCGTAAAAGAGACCCAGTACTTC. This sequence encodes CASSQVVKETQYF.

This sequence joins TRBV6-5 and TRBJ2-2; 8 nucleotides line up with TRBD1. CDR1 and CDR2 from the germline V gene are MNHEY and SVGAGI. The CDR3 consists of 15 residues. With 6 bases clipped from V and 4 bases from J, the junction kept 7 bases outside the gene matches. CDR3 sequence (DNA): TGTGCCAGCAGCCGGGACAGGAGACTCACCGGGGAGCTGTTTTTT. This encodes CASSRDRRLTGELFF.

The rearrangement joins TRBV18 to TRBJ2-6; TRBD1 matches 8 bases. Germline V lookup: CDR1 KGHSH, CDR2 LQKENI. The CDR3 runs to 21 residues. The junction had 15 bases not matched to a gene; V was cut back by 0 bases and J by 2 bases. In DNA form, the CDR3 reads TGTGCCAGCTCACCACCGAAAACCCCAGGGGGCTGGCTTGCTGGGGCCAACGTCCTGACTTTC. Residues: CASSPPKTPGGWLAGANVLTF.

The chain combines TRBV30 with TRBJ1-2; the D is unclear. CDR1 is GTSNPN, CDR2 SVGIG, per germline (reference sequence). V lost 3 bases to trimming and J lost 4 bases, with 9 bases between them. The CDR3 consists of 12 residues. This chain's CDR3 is CAWRDPRYGYTF. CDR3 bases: TGTGCCTGGAGGGACCCGCGCTATGGCTACACCTTC.

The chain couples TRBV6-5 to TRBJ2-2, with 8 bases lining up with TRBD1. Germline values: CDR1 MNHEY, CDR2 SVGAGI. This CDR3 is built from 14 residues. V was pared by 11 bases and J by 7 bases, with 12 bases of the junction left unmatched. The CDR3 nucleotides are TGTGCCGTAACGGGGCAGGGGGCTGTCGGGGAGCTGTTTTTT. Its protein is CAVTGQGAVGELFF.

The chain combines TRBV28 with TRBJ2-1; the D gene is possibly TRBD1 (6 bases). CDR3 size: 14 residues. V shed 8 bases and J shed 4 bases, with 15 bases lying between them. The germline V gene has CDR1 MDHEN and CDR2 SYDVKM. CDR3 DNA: TGTGCCAGCGTCTTTAGTGGACAGTACAATGAGCAGTTCTTC. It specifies CASVFSGQYNEQFF.

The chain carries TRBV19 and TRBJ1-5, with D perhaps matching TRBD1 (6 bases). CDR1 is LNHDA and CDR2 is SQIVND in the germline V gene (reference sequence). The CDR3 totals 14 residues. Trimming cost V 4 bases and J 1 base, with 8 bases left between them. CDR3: CASSTDRSNQPQHF. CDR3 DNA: TGTGCCAGTAGTACAGACAGGAGCAATCAGCCCCAGCATTTT.

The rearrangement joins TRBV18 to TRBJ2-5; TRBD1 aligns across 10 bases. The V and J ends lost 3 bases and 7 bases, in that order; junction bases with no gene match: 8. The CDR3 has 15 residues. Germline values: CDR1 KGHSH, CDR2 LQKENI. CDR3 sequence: CASSPKDRGLGTQYF. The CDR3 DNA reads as TGTGCCAGCTCACCTAAAGACAGGGGGCTAGGGACCCAGTACTTC.

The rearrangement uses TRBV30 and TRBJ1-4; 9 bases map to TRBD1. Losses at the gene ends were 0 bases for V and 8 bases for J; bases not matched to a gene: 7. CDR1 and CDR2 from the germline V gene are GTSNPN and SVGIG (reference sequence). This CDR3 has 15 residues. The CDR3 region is CAWSVGGQGVEKLFF. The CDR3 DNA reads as TGTGCCTGGAGTGTAGGGGGACAGGGTGTGGAAAAACTGTTTTTT. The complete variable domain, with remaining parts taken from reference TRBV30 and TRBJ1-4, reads SQTIHQWPATLVQPVGSPLSLECTVEGTSNPNLYWYRQAAGRGLQLLFYSVGIGQISSEVPQNLSASRPQDRQFILSSKKLLLSDSGFYLCAWSVGGQGVEKLFFGSGTQLSVL.

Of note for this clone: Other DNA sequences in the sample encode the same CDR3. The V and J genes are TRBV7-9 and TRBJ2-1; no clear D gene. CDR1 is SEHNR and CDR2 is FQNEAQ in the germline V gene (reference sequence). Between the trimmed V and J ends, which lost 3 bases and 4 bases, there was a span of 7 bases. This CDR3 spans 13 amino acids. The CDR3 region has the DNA TGTGCCAGCAGCTTGAACAGTTACAATGAGCAGTTCTTC. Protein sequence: CASSLNSYNEQFF.

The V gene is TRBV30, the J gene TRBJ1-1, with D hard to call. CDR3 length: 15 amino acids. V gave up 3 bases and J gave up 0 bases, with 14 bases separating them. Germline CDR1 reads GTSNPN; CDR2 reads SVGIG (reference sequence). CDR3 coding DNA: TGTGCCTGGAGGCCCATGGGGATTATGAACACTGAAGCTTTCTTT. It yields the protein CAWRPMGIMNTEAFF. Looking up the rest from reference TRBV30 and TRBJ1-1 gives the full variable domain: SQTIHQWPATLVQPVGSPLSLECTVEGTSNPNLYWYRQAAGRGLQLLFYSVGIGQISSEVPQNLSASRPQDRQFILSSKKLLLSDSGFYLCAWRPMGIMNTEAFFGQGTRLTVV.

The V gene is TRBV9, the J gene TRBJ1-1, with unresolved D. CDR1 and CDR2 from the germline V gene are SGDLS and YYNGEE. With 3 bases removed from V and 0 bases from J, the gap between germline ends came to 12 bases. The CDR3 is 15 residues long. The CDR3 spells CASSAGGQLNTEAFF. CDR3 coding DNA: TGTGCCAGCAGCGCGGGAGGGCAGCTGAACACTGAAGCTTTCTTT.

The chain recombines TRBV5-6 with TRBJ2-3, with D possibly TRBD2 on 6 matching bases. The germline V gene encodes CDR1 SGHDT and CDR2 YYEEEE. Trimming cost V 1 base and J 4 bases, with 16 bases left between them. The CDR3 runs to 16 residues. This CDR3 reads CASSLYWLALPDTQYF. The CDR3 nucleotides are TGTGCCAGCAGCTTGTACTGGCTAGCGCTGCCAGATACGCAGTATTTT.

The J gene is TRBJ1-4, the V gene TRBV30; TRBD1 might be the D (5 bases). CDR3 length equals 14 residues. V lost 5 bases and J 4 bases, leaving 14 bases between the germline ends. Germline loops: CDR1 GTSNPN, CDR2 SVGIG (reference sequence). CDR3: CAWARQHLNEKLFF. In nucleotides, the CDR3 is TGTGCCTGGGCCAGACAGCACCTTAATGAAAAACTGTTTTTT.

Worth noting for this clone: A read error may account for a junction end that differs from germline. The CDR3 DNA is TGTGCCGTCGGGGGGAACACTGAAGCTTTCTTT. Translated: CAVGGNTEAFF. V gene TRBV20-1 combines with J gene TRBJ1-1; tentatively, D is TRBD1 (5 bases). This CDR3 spans 11 amino acids. Germline CDR1 and CDR2: DFQATT and SNEGSKA (reference sequence).

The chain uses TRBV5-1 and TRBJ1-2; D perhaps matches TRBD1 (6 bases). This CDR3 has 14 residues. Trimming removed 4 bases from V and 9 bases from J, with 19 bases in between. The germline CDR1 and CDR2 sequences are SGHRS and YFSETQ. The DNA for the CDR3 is TGCGCCAGCAGCGCAACCGGGACATCGAATAGCTACACCTTC. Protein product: CASSATGTSNSYTF. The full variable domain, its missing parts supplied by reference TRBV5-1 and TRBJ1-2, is KAGVTQTPRYLIKTRGQQVTLSCSPISGHRSVSWYQQTPGQGLQFLFEYFSETQRNKGNFPGRFSGRQFSNSRSEMNVSTLELGDSALYLCASSATGTSNSYTFGSGTRLTVV.

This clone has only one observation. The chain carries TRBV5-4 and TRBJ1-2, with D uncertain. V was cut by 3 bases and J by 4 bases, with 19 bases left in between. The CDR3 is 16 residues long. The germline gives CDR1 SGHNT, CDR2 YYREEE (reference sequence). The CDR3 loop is CASSSQDGQWAYGYTF. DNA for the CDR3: TGTGCCAGCAGCTCCCAGGATGGGCAGTGGGCCTATGGCTACACCTTC.

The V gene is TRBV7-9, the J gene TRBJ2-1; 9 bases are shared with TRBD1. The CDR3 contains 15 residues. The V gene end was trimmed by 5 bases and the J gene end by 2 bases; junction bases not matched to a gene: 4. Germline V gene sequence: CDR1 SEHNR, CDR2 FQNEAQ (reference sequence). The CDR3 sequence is CASSADRGTYNEQFF. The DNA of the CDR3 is TGTGCCAGCAGCGCCGACAGGGGGACCTACAATGAGCAGTTCTTC.

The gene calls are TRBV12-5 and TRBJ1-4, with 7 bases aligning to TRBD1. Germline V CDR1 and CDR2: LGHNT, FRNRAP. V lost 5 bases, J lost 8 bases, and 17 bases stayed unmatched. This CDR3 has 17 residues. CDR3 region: CASGILTGSGGREKLFF. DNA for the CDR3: TGTGCTAGTGGTATACTGACAGGGAGCGGGGGACGAGAAAAACTGTTTTTT.